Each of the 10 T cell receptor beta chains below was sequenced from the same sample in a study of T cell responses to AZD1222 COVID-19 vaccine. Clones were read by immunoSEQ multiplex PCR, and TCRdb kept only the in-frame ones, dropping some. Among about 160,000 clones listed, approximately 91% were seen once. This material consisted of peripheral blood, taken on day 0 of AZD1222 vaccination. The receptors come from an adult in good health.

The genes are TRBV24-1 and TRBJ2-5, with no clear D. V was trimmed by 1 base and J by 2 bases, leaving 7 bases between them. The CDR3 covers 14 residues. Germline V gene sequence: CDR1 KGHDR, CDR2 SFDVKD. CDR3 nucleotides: TGTGCCACCAGTGATTTCAGTTCTCAAGAGACCCAGTACTTC. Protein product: CATSDFSSQETQYF.

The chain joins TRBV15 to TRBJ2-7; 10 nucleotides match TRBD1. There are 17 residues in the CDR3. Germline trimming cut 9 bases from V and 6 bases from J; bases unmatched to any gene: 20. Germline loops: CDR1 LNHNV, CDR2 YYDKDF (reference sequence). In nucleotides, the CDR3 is TGTGCCACGAGCCGGGACAGGGGATCCGGCGGCCCCGGCGAGCAGTACTTC. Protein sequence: CATSRDRGSGGPGEQYF. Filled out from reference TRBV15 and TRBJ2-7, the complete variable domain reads DAMVIQNPRYQVTQFGKPVTLSCSQTLNHNVMYWYQQKSSQAPKLLFHYYDKDFNNEADTPDNFQSRRPNTSFCFLDIRSPGLGDTAMYLCATSRDRGSGGPGEQYFGPGTRLTVT.

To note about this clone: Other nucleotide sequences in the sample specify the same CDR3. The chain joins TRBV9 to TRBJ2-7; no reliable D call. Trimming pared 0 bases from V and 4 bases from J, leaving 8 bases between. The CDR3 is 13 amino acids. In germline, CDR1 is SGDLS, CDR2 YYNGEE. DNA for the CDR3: TGTGCCAGCAGCGTAGCAAGTGATTACGAGCAGTACTTC. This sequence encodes CASSVASDYEQYF.

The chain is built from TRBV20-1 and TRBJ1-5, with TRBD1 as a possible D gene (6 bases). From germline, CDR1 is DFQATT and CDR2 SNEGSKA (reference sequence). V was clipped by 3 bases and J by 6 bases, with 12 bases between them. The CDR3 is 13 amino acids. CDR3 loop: CSASEGVAQPQHF. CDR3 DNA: TGCAGTGCTAGTGAGGGGGTTGCTCAGCCCCAGCATTTT.

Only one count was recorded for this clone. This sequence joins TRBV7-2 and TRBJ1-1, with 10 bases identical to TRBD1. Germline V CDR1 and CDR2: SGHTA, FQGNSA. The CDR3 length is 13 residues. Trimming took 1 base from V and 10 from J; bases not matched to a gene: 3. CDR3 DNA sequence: TGTGCCAGCAGCTTAGACGACAGGGGGCCAGCTTTCTTT. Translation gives CASSLDDRGPAFF.

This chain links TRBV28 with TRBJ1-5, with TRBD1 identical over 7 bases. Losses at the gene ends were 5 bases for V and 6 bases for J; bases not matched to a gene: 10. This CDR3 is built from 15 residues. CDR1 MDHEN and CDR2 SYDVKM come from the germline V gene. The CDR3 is CASSPGTVRGQPQHF. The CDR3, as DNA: TGTGCCAGCAGTCCTGGGACAGTCCGGGGTCAGCCCCAGCATTTT.

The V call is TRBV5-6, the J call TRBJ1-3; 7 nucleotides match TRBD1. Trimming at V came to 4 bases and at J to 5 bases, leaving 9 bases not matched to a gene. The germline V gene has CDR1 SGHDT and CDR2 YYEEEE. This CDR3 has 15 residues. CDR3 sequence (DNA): TGTGCCAGCAGCCCGTCCGGGACAGTTAGAAACACCATATATTTT. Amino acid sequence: CASSPSGTVRNTIYF.

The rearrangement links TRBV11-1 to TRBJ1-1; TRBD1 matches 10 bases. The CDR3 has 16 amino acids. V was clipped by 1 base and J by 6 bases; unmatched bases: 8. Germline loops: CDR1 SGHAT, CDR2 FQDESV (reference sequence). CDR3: CASSLDILGQGSEAFF. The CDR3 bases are TGTGCCAGCAGCTTAGACATCCTGGGACAGGGGTCTGAAGCTTTCTTT.

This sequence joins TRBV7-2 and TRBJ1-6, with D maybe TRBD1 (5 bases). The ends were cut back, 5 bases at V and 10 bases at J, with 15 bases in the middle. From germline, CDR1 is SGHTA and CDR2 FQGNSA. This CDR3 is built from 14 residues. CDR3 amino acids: CASSPRPGPSPLHF. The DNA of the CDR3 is TGTGCCAGCAGCCCCCGACCGGGGCCGTCACCCCTCCACTTT.

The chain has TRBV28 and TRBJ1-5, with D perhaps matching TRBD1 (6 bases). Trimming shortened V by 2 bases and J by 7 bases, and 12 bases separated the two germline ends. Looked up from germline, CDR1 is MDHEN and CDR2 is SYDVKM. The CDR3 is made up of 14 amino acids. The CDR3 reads CASSLGGPQQPQHF. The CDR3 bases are TGTGCCAGCAGTTTAGGGGGGCCCCAACAGCCCCAGCATTTT. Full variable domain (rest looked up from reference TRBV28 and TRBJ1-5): DVKVTQSSRYLVKRTGEKVFLECVQDMDHENMFWYRQDPGLGLRLIYFSYDVKMKEKGDIPEGYSVSREKKERFSLILESASTNQTSMYLCASSLGGPQQPQHFGDGTRLSIL.